The rows below give T cell receptor beta chains drawn from one sample of a study of tumor-infiltrating lymphocytes in primary liver carcinoma. Each CDR3 protein is one row after TCRdb ran MiXCR on the multiplex PCR reads. The data contain about 20,000 distinct CDR3 sequences, approximately 80% of them seen just once; the ten biggest clones take up less than 40%. Specimen: liver tumor tissue from sampling region 2. These receptors originate from a woman in her twenties or thirties with primary liver carcinoma and hepatitis B virus infection. CDR3s include the opening cysteine and the closing phenylalanine or tryptophan. The D gene is left open where the match is weak. Some rows mark clone size as missing; the rest say once, few, many or name a class of expanded clone.

clone_size,d_call,j_call,v_call,cdr3_nt,cdr3_aa
.,.,TRBJ2-1,TRBV9,TGTGCCAGCAGCCGAACAGGGAGGCGGGAGAGTGGAAATGAGCAGTGCTTC,CASSRTGRRESGNEQCF
.,.,TRBJ1-1,TRBV29-1,TGTAGCGTCGAGATAGGGAGCACCGAAGCTTTCTTT,CSVEIGSTEAFF
.,TRBD1,TRBJ1-1,TRBV5-6,TGTGCCAACACCCTCGGGACAGGGAAAGGAGGCATTAAAGCTTTCTTT,CANTLGTGKGGIKAFF
.,.,TRBJ1-1,TRBV6-5,TGTGCCGGCAGTTACGCACATGTGGCTTTCTTT,CAGSYAHVAFF
.,.,TRBJ1-5,TRBV6-1,TGTGGCAGCAGACGGGCCTCCCGAGGTCAGCCCCAGCACTTT,CGSRRASRGQPQHF
.,.,TRBJ1-2,TRBV5-1,TGCGCCAGCAGCGCGACAGGAACCAGTGGCTACACCTTC,CASSATGTSGYTF
.,.,TRBJ2-7,TRBV7-9,TGTGCCAGCCGCTTAAGGAACGAACAGTACTTC,CASRLRNEQYF
.,.,TRBJ2-7,TRBV4-3,TGCGCCGGCAGCCAAGCTGTGATGGGGGGTCACATTAGCTACGAACAGTACTTC,CAGSQAVMGGHISYEQYF
.,TRBD2,TRBJ2-5,TRBV7-8,TGTGCTAGCAGCTTAGGGGGACCTAGCGGGAGTTATCAAGAGACCCGGTATTTC,CASSLGGPSGSYQETRYF
.,.,TRBJ2-2,TRBV6-5,TGTGCCAGCAGTTCACAATCTTTATGGCCCGGGGAGCTGTTTTTC,CASSSQSLWPGELFF
.,TRBD1,TRBJ1-2,TRBV7-8,TGTGCCAGCTGTTCCGGGACAGGGCTCAATGGCTACACCTTC,CASCSGTGLNGYTF
.,.,TRBJ1-3,TRBV14,TGTGCCAGTAGTGGGATTGGGGTCTCTGGAAACACCATATATTTT,CASSGIGVSGNTIYF
.,TRBD2,TRBJ2-7,TRBV20-1,TGCAATGTTAGAGAGGGACTAGCTGTCTTCTACGAGCAGTACTTC,CNVREGLAVFYEQYF
.,.,TRBJ2-2,TRBV11-2,TGTGCCAGCAGCTCACACCGAGGGGGAGGCCCGAATACCGGGGAGCTGTTTTTT,CASSSHRGGGPNTGELFF
.,.,TRBJ2-1,TRBV10-3,TGTGCCATCAGTCCCGCTGCGACCCGGGACGAGCAGTTCTTC,CAISPAATRDEQFF
.,.,TRBJ1-5,TRBV10-3,TGTGCCATCTGTGGGTCTAGCAATCAGCCCCAGCATTTT,CAICGSSNQPQHF
once,.,TRBJ1-2,TRBV5-6,TGTGCCAGTAGCTTTCGCAAGATCTATGGCTACAACTTC,CASSFRKIYGYNF
.,.,TRBJ2-7,TRBV11-1,TGTGCTAGCAGCTTAGTGACGGCTTCCTACGAGCAGTACTTC,CASSLVTASYEQYF
.,.,TRBJ1-6,TRBV4-2,TGTGCCAGCAGCCAACTCACCGCGGAAGCCTCTCGAGGCAATTCACCCCTCCATTTT,CASSQLTAEASRGNSPLHF
few,.,TRBJ1-2,TRBV5-6,TGTGCCAGCAGCTTTCGCAAGAACGATGATTACACCTTC,CASSFRKNDDYTF
.,TRBD2,TRBJ2-7,TRBV4-3,TGCGCCTGCAGCCAGGCTGTGACGGGGGGTCACATTAACTGCGAGCAGTACTTC,CACSQAVTGGHINCEQYF
medium-sized,TRBD1,TRBJ2-7,TRBV6-5,TGTGCCAGCAGCCGTGGACAGGGGCTATCAACCTACGAGCAGTACTTC,CASSRGQGLSTYEQYF
.,.,TRBJ2-1,TRBV29-1,TGCAGTGTTGAAGGGGAACAACTAGAGTCCCTCTCCCGGGATGAGCAGTTCTTC,CSVEGEQLESLSRDEQFF
.,.,TRBJ1-5,TRBV28,TGTGCCAGCAGTCCGTTCACGGGAGGACGCTCCAATCTGTCCCAACATTTT,CASSPFTGGRSNLSQHF
.,TRBD1,TRBJ2-1,TRBV11-2,TGTACAAGCAGCTTAGGACAGGGGTTTGAGCAGTTCTTC,CTSSLGQGFEQFF
.,.,TRBJ2-1,TRBV4-1,TGCGCCAGCAGCCACGATGGTCTAACGAGGGATGAACAGTTCTTC,CASSHDGLTRDEQFF
.,.,TRBJ2-2,TRBV12-3/TRBV12-4,TGTGTCAGCCGGGGGTGGGACACGAACACCGGGAAGCTGCTTTTT,CVSRGWDTNTGKLLF
.,.,TRBJ1-5,TRBV6-5,TGTGCAAGCAGTCGGCCCCAGCATTTT,CASSRPQHF
.,.,TRBJ2-5,TRBV29-1,TGCAGCGTTGGTACCACAGGTTTCCAAGAGACCCAGCTCTTC,CSVGTTGFQETQLF
.,.,TRBJ1-4,TRBV28,TGTGCCAGCAGTTCGGGTACAACTAACGAAAAAGTGTTTTTT,CASSSGTTNEKVFF